Below, 27 T cell receptor beta chains from the same sample are listed, as sequenced in a study of T cells in Graves' hyperthyroidism and ophthalmopathy. TCR beta CDR3 region amplification was performed from RNA transcripts. The HTBI set primed first-round TCR CDR3 RT-PCR. TCRdb called the multiplex PCR reads again in MiXCR, with one record for every CDR3 protein. Of some 270,000 distinct CDR3 sequences in the sample, approximately 15% were seen once. The sample was blood. Source of these receptors: a middle-aged woman with Graves' hyperthyroidism.

The table lists this clonotype with many counts. This rearrangement joins TRBV7-6 to TRBJ2-5, with 8 bases that match TRBD1. The CDR3 extends over 17 amino acids. Per germline, CDR1 SGHVS and CDR2 FNYEAQ. V shed 1 base and J 7 bases; nucleotides not matched to a gene: 14. CDR3 protein: CASSLVGRGRRLVTQYF. The CDR3 DNA reads as TGTGCCAGCAGCTTAGTGGGCAGGGGGCGACGGCTGGTGACCCAGTACTTC.

This clonotype was seen ten or more times. This sequence joins TRBV7-8 and TRBJ1-1; TRBD1 is a possible D gene (5 bases). Trimming pared 1 base from V and 2 bases from J, leaving 14 bases between. There are 16 residues in the CDR3. Germline V gene sequence: CDR1 SGHVS, CDR2 FQNEAQ. The chain's CDR3 is CASSLGGARINTEAFF. Written as DNA, the CDR3 is TGTGCCAGCAGCTTAGGCGGGGCCAGAATAAACACTGAAGCTTTCTTT.

This clonotype came up a few times. The chain has TRBV29-1 and TRBJ1-4; 7 bases map to TRBD1. Losses at the gene ends were 6 bases for V and 6 bases for J; bases not matched to a gene: 7. The germline gives CDR1 SQVTM, CDR2 ANQGSEA. The CDR3 is 13 amino acids. The CDR3 region is CSVSRDRYEKLFF. DNA of the CDR3: TGCAGCGTATCCCGGGACAGATATGAAAAACTGTTTTTT.

This clonotype was seen ten or more times. V and J are TRBV11-2 and TRBJ2-3; the D is unclear. Trimming shortened V by 1 base and J by 6 bases, and 17 bases separated the two germline ends. This CDR3 comprises 16 residues. The germline gives CDR1 SGHAT, CDR2 FQNNGV. CDR3 coding DNA: TGTGCCAGCAGCTTAGCGGGCGGTCGAACCAAGGATACGCAGTATTTT. It encodes CASSLAGGRTKDTQYF.

This clonotype appeared once. A much larger clone lies one base from this, so it may be a read error. The CDR3 nucleotides read TGCGCCAGCAGCTTGGGACAGGGGGTTGAAGCTTTCTTT. Residues: CASSLGQGVEAFF. The chain joins TRBV5-1 to TRBJ1-1, with 9 bases identical to TRBD1. CDR1 is SGHRS and CDR2 is YFSETQ in the germline V gene. The CDR3 length is 13 residues. Trimming took 0 bases from V and 7 from J; bases not matched to a gene: 1.

This clonotype was seen many times. V and J are TRBV20-1 and TRBJ2-3, with D perhaps matching TRBD1 or TRBD2 (5 bases each). Between the trimmed V and J ends, which lost 3 bases and 1 base, there was a span of 11 bases. The germline V gene encodes CDR1 DFQATT and CDR2 SNEGSKA (reference sequence). This CDR3 has 14 amino acids. In DNA, the CDR3 is TGCAGTGCTAGCCGGGACGTGGGCACAGATACGCAGTATTTT. Translating it yields CSASRDVGTDTQYF.

J is TRBJ2-7 and V is TRBV18; TRBD1 is a possible D gene (5 bases). CDR1 is KGHSH and CDR2 is LQKENI in the germline V gene. Trimming cost V 2 bases and J 2 bases, with 10 bases left between them. CDR3 length equals 14 residues. The CDR3 DNA sequence: TGTGCCAGCTCACCAGGTAGCAGGGCCTACGAGCAGTACTTC. Amino acids: CASSPGSRAYEQYF. The variable domain in full, with the rest retrieved from reference TRBV18 and TRBJ2-7, is NAGVMQNPRHLVRRRGQEARLRCSPMKGHSHVYWYRQLPEEGLKFMVYLQKENIIDESGMPKERFSAEFPKEGPSILRIQQVVRGDSAAYFCASSPGSRAYEQYFGPGTRLTVT.

This clonotype was recorded at least ten times. V and J are TRBV28 and TRBJ2-5; 9 bases map to TRBD1. Trimming took 5 bases from V and 3 from J; bases not matched to a gene: 4. The CDR3 consists of 14 residues. The germline gives CDR1 MDHEN, CDR2 SYDVKM. CDR3: CASSPRQGEETQYF. The CDR3 bases are TGTGCCAGCAGTCCAAGACAGGGGGAAGAGACCCAGTACTTC.

This clonotype was seen repeatedly, ten times or more. The chain is built from TRBV20-1 and TRBJ1-3; weak D call: TRBD1 (6 bases). V was shortened by 1 base and J by 0 bases, with 16 bases between the two germline ends. The length of the CDR3 is 17 residues. Germline values: CDR1 DFQATT, CDR2 SNEGSKA (reference sequence). The CDR3 loop reads CSARVRRTAGSGNTIYF. The CDR3 DNA reads as TGCAGTGCTAGAGTCCGAAGGACAGCCGGCTCTGGAAACACCATATATTTT.

The V gene is TRBV28, the J gene TRBJ2-1, with D possibly called TRBD1 or TRBD2 (5 bases each). The CDR3 runs to 11 residues. Germline CDR1 and CDR2: MDHEN and SYDVKM. V was cut by 8 bases and J by 15 bases, with 17 bases left in between. CDR3 sequence (DNA): TGTGCCAGCCACGGGTGGGGGTTCATGTTCTTC. The encoded protein is CASHGWGFMFF.

In this sample, this clonotype turned up many times. V gene TRBV29-1 combines with J gene TRBJ1-1; tentative D call: TRBD1 (6 bases). CDR3 length: 14 amino acids. The germline V and J ends were trimmed by 4 bases and 1 base, with 13 bases remaining between them. Germline V gives CDR1 SQVTM, CDR2 ANQGSEA. CDR3 DNA: TGCAGCGTTGGTAGGACAGTGTCGAACACTGAAGCTTTCTTT. Translation gives CSVGRTVSNTEAFF. Supplemented by reference TRBV29-1 and TRBJ1-1, the full variable domain reads SAVISQKPSRDICQRGTSLTIQCQVDSQVTMMFWYRQQPGQSLTLIATANQGSEATYESGFVIDKFPISRPNLTFSTLTVSNMSPEDSSIYLCSVGRTVSNTEAFFGQGTRLTVV.

This chain uses TRBV30 with TRBJ2-1, with D perhaps given as TRBD1 or TRBD2 (6 bases each). The germline V gene has CDR1 GTSNPN and CDR2 SVGIG (reference sequence). Trimming took 1 base from V and 14 from J, leaving 12 bases between them. There are 11 residues in the CDR3. The CDR3 region has the DNA TGTGCCTGGAGTGCAAGGGGGGAAAAGTTCTTC. This sequence encodes CAWSARGEKFF.

This clonotype was seen at least ten times. The V and J genes are TRBV20-1 and TRBJ2-7; 13 bases fit TRBD2. Trimming removed 6 bases from V and 6 bases from J; junction bases left unmatched: 8. The CDR3 covers 14 residues. Germline V gene sequence: CDR1 DFQATT, CDR2 SNEGSKA (reference sequence). Here the CDR3 DNA reads TGCAGTGCGGACCCGGGACTAGCGGGAATCGAGCAGTACTTC. Its protein product is CSADPGLAGIEQYF.

This clonotype was counted once. The CDR3 DNA sequence: TGCAGTGCCCGCGGACAAGGACAGCGCTATGGCTACACCTTC. Its translation is CSARGQGQRYGYTF. The J gene is TRBJ1-2, the V gene TRBV20-1, with TRBD1 as a possible D gene (6 bases). This CDR3 has 14 residues. Germline CDR1 DFQATT, CDR2 SNEGSKA (reference sequence). The V and J ends lost 6 bases and 4 bases respectively, with 18 bases between them.

This clonotype appeared many times. V usage is TRBV12-3 or TRBV12-4 and J usage is TRBJ2-5; D remains unclear. The V end lost 6 bases, the J end lost 4 bases, and 15 bases lay between the germline ends. This CDR3 spans 14 amino acids. The CDR3 bases are TGTGCCAGCAGCCCCGGACCCCGCAGAGAGACCCAGTACTTC. Translating gives CASSPGPRRETQYF.

This clonotype occurred many times. The V call is TRBV6-1, the J call TRBJ2-1; TRBD2 might be the D (6 bases). The CDR3 extends over 14 amino acids. Germline CDR1 reads MNHNS; CDR2 reads SASEGT. V was shortened by 10 bases and J by 2 bases, with 15 bases between the two germline ends. CDR3 DNA: TGTGCCACAGTGGACGGGAGCCCCTACAATGAGCAGTTCTTC. It codes for CATVDGSPYNEQFF.

This clonotype came up a few times. The CDR3 protein is CSAREPTGRGGQPQHF. CDR3 sequence (DNA): TGCAGTGCTAGGGAACCCACAGGGAGAGGCGGTCAGCCCCAGCATTTT. The chain uses TRBV20-1 and TRBJ1-5; a possible D gene is TRBD1 (6 bases). The germline CDR1 and CDR2 sequences are DFQATT and SNEGSKA (reference sequence). V was trimmed by 3 bases and J by 6 bases, leaving 21 bases between them. The CDR3 totals 16 residues.

Regarding this clonotype: A read error may be the cause here, since a much bigger clone is one base away. The CDR3 here is CASSLAHGASYTF. The CDR3 DNA sequence: TGTGCCAGCAGCTTAGCCCATGGGGCCTCCTACACCTTC. This sequence joins TRBV7-8 and TRBJ1-2, with D possibly TRBD1 on 5 matching bases. Germline V gene data show CDR1 as SGHVS and CDR2 as FQNEAQ. This CDR3 has 13 residues. Trimming took 0 bases from V and 10 from J, leaving 12 bases between them. Looking up the rest from reference TRBV7-8 and TRBJ1-2 gives the full variable domain: GAGVSQSPRYKVAKRGQDVALRCDPISGHVSLFWYQQALGQGPEFLTYFQNEAQLDKSGLPSDRFFAERPEGSVSTLKIQRTQQEDSAVYLCASSLAHGASYTFGSGTRLTVV.

This clonotype was counted at least ten times. V and J are TRBV20-1 and TRBJ2-3, with TRBD1 identical over 11 bases. The CDR3 is 16 amino acids. Per the germline V gene, CDR1 is DFQATT and CDR2 is SNEGSKA (reference sequence). V shed 3 bases and J 3 bases; nucleotides not matched to a gene: 8. For the CDR3, the DNA is TGCAGTGCTAGTGGGGCGGGACAGGGGGGAACAGATACGCAGTATTTT. Amino acids: CSASGAGQGGTDTQYF.

This clonotype has only a few counts. The chain carries TRBV6-1 and TRBJ2-2, with 9 bases that match TRBD1. Per the germline V gene, CDR1 is MNHNS and CDR2 is SASEGT. The CDR3 has 13 amino acids. Unmatched junction bases numbered 5, after V lost 11 bases and J lost 4 bases. DNA of the CDR3: TGTGCCGGGGGACAGGGCACCACCGGGGAGCTGTTTTTT. This translates into CAGGQGTTGELFF.

The gene calls are TRBV18 and TRBJ2-2, with D possibly TRBD1 on 5 matching bases. CDR3 length: 14 residues. Trimming removed 0 bases from V and 5 bases from J, with 7 bases in between. The germline V gene encodes CDR1 KGHSH and CDR2 LQKENI. The CDR3 nucleotides read TGTGCCAGCTCACCACCCAGGGTTACCGGGGAGCTGTTTTTT. It codes for CASSPPRVTGELFF.

This clonotype has a handful of counts. The J gene is TRBJ2-1, the V gene TRBV20-1, with D hard to call. The CDR3 is made up of 12 amino acids. Between the trimmed V and J ends, which lost 3 bases and 9 bases, there was a span of 12 bases. Per the germline V gene, CDR1 is DFQATT and CDR2 is SNEGSKA (reference sequence). CDR3 protein: CSASLQPSEQFF. As DNA, the CDR3 is TGCAGTGCTAGCCTCCAGCCTAGTGAGCAGTTCTTC.

This clonotype occurred many times. The chain combines TRBV7-8 with TRBJ2-2; D is perhaps TRBD1 or TRBD2 (6 bases each). Germline-derived CDR1 and CDR2 are SGHVS and FQNEAQ. V was clipped by 4 bases and J by 2 bases, with 11 bases between them. The CDR3 totals 15 residues. The CDR3 nucleotides are TGTGCCAGCAGCTCGACAGGACTAAACACCGGGGAGCTGTTTTTT. Translation: CASSSTGLNTGELFF.

At least ten counts were recorded for this clonotype. The chain is built from TRBV6-5 and TRBJ1-1; D gene uncertain. This CDR3 comprises 15 residues. Germline V lookup: CDR1 MNHEY, CDR2 SVGAGI. V was clipped by 0 bases and J by 3 bases, with 11 bases between them. CDR3: CASSYSPRIYTEAFF. CDR3 nucleotides: TGTGCCAGCAGTTACTCCCCCAGAATTTACACTGAAGCTTTCTTT.

This clonotype was detected many times. The chain is built from TRBV12-3 or TRBV12-4 and TRBJ2-7, with 9 bases fitting TRBD2. The V gene end was trimmed by 3 bases and the J gene end by 6 bases; junction bases not matched to a gene: 6. This CDR3 region has 14 residues. CDR3 sequence: CASSFSGGLREQYF. The CDR3 bases are TGTGCCAGCAGTTTCAGCGGGGGGCTCCGCGAGCAGTACTTC.

The chain uses TRBV25-1 and TRBJ1-4, with D unclear. Per the germline V gene, CDR1 is MGHDK and CDR2 is SYGVNS. The CDR3 contains 14 residues. Trimming cost V 8 bases and J 7 bases, with 17 bases left between them. The CDR3 is CASGPRVGFEKLFF. The CDR3 DNA reads TGTGCCAGCGGACCTCGAGTGGGGTTTGAAAAACTGTTTTTT.

There are many counts of this clonotype. The chain is built from TRBV27 and TRBJ2-1, with a weak D call TRBD2 (5 bases). Germline V gene data show CDR1 as MNHEY and CDR2 as SMNVEV (reference sequence). Trimming removed 4 bases from V and 10 bases from J, with 20 bases in between. This CDR3 is built from 15 residues. DNA of the CDR3: TGTGCCAGCAGTTCTGACCCTGGACTGTCTGGGGAGCAGTTCTTC. This codes for CASSSDPGLSGEQFF.